This is a list of T cell receptor beta chains from one sample in a study of CD8 T cells in Susac syndrome. TCRdb re-analysed the immunoSEQ multiplex PCR reads in MiXCR, keeping a single row per CDR3 protein. Here the sample spans more than 70,000 distinct CDR3 sequences, roughly 93% being singletons. Sequencing input: CD8+ T cells from PBMCs. The receptors originated from a human donor in good health. CDR3s include the opening cysteine and the closing phenylalanine or tryptophan. The order of the fields is CDR3 DNA, CDR3 protein, D gene, V gene, clone size, J gene. A D gene is named only where the DNA matches it firmly. Clone size appears in some rows only: once, few, many, or a class for an expanded clone.

cdr3_nt: TGCGCCAGCAGCCCCCGTACTAGGCGAGACACCGGGGAGCTGTTTTTT
cdr3_aa: CASSPRTRRDTGELFF
d_call: NA
v_call: TRBV5-1
clone_size: once
j_call: TRBJ2-2

cdr3_nt: TGTGCCAGCAGTTCCTCGGGACAGGGGTTTGGCTACACCTTC
cdr3_aa: CASSSSGQGFGYTF
d_call: TRBD1
v_call: TRBV27
clone_size: NA
j_call: TRBJ1-2

cdr3_nt: TGTGCCAGCAGTCCCACCGGGCGATACAATGAGCAGTTCTTC
cdr3_aa: CASSPTGRYNEQFF
d_call: NA
v_call: TRBV27
clone_size: NA
j_call: TRBJ2-1

cdr3_nt: TGTGCCAGCAGTCAGGGGGGCCTGAACACTGAAGCTTTCTTT
cdr3_aa: CASSQGGLNTEAFF
d_call: TRBD1
v_call: TRBV2
clone_size: NA
j_call: TRBJ1-1

cdr3_nt: TGTGCCAGCAGCACGGGCCTCGGACAGGGGATAGGGTACGAGCAGTACTTC
cdr3_aa: CASSTGLGQGIGYEQYF
d_call: TRBD1
v_call: TRBV11-2
clone_size: NA
j_call: TRBJ2-7

cdr3_nt: TGTGCCAGCAGTGAATTGCCCGATGGCTACACCTTC
cdr3_aa: CASSELPDGYTF
d_call: NA
v_call: TRBV2
clone_size: NA
j_call: TRBJ1-2

cdr3_nt: TGTGCCAGCAGCGTTAACTCGGGCTACGAGCAGTACTTC
cdr3_aa: CASSVNSGYEQYF
d_call: NA
v_call: TRBV9
clone_size: NA
j_call: TRBJ2-7

cdr3_nt: TGCAGCGTTGCCGGGGCCACTGAAGCTTTCTTT
cdr3_aa: CSVAGATEAFF
d_call: NA
v_call: TRBV29-1
clone_size: NA
j_call: TRBJ1-1

cdr3_nt: TGTGCCAGTAGTAGGGTTGACAGGCCAACGTATGGCTACACCTTC
cdr3_aa: CASSRVDRPTYGYTF
d_call: NA
v_call: TRBV19
clone_size: NA
j_call: TRBJ1-2

cdr3_nt: TGTGCCAGCACGACAGGGGACTATGGCTACACCTTC
cdr3_aa: CASTTGDYGYTF
d_call: TRBD1
v_call: TRBV13
clone_size: NA
j_call: TRBJ1-2

cdr3_nt: TGTGCCAGCAGTTACTCTGGGGGTGGCTACACCTTC
cdr3_aa: CASSYSGGGYTF
d_call: NA
v_call: TRBV6-5
clone_size: NA
j_call: TRBJ1-2

cdr3_nt: TGTGCCAGCAGCCCATCGGGCACCTTAGCCAAAAACATTCAGTACTTC
cdr3_aa: CASSPSGTLAKNIQYF
d_call: NA
v_call: TRBV7-9
clone_size: NA
j_call: TRBJ2-4